This T cell receptor (beta chain) emerged from a study of response to subunit inactivated influenza vaccine. Findings of the study overall: Each seasonal influenza vaccination recruits few new T cells, the authors suggested.

One entry per CDR3 protein results from TCRdb running MiXCR on the RT-PCR reads. Of under 850,000 distinct CDR3 sequences listed, less than 20% are singletons. The germline V gene has CDR1 SNHLY and CDR2 FYNNEI. Trimming took off 3 bases at V and 3 bases at J, with 9 bases between the two ends. The CDR3 consists of 13 residues. Worth noting for this clonotype: Its matching antigen is unknown.

The receptor was isolated from a man in his fifties or sixties who received an inactivated influenza vaccine. This chain uses TRBV2 with TRBJ2-7; D uncertain. This specimen consisted of PBMCs from blood, obtained more than 4 days after vaccination. CDR3 region: CASSDWAGYEQYF. The CDR3 bases are TGTGCCAGCAGTGACTGGGCTGGCTACGAGCAGTACTTC.